This TCR beta chain was documented in a study of T cell changes during pregnancy in multiple sclerosis. Generated by immunoSEQ multiplex PCR, the TCRdb table keeps only in-frame clones and is missing some. Of tens of thousands of clones in the sample, approximately 91% were seen once. Trimming took 5 bases from V and 6 from J; bases not matched to a gene: 6. The germline V gene encodes CDR1 SQVTM and CDR2 ANQGSEA. CDR3 length: 12 amino acids. The clonotype comes from a female donor with multiple sclerosis, enrolled in a pregnancy study. Sequenced material: peripheral blood, taken in the first trimester of pregnancy. This chain connects TRBV29-1 to TRBJ2-7, with TRBD1 identical over 8 bases. The CDR3 nucleotides read TGCAGCGTTAATCAGGGGGCTGGCGAGCAGTACTTC. Residues: CSVNQGAGEQYF.